This entry lists 30 T cell receptor beta chains sequenced from one sample in a study of blood T cell repertoires in COVID-19. This table comes from immunoSEQ multiplex PCR, and its TCRdb copy is limited to in-frame clones, with some not included. The sample lists over 300,000 clones, 89% seen once, with 0.95% to 1.5% in the top ten. Source material: peripheral blood. These receptors all stem from a man in his forties with acute or convalescent COVID-19.

The V and J genes are TRBV28 and TRBJ2-2, with D possibly being TRBD1 (6 bases). This CDR3 region has 16 residues. Trimming left V 6 bases short and J 3 bases short, with 17 bases between. Germline values: CDR1 MDHEN, CDR2 SYDVKM. The CDR3 protein is CASRSGAGDYTGELFF. For the CDR3, the DNA is TGTGCCAGCAGATCCGGGGCAGGGGATTACACCGGGGAGCTGTTTTTT.

The J gene is TRBJ1-1, the V gene TRBV4-1; D unclear. V gave up 1 base and J gave up 4 bases, with 7 bases separating them. Germline V gene sequence: CDR1 MGHRA, CDR2 YSYEKL. The length of the CDR3 is 13 residues. The DNA of the CDR3 is TGCGCCAGCAGCCAAGGTCAATCCACTGAAGCTTTCTTT. Protein product: CASSQGQSTEAFF.

This rearrangement joins TRBV19 to TRBJ1-4; D perhaps matches TRBD1 (5 bases). CDR3 length equals 13 residues. V dropped 3 bases and J dropped 7 bases, with 9 bases sitting between them. CDR1 LNHDA and CDR2 SQIVND come from the germline V gene (reference sequence). The CDR3 spells CASSIGGVEKLFF. CDR3 nucleotide sequence: TGTGCCAGTAGTATTGGAGGGGTTGAAAAACTGTTTTTT.

The sample holds one count of this clone. CDR3 amino acids: CASSIVAGGKHGYTF. The CDR3 nucleotides are TGTGCCAGTAGTATAGTCGCAGGGGGCAAGCATGGCTACACCTTC. The chain employs TRBV19 and TRBJ1-2; 8 bases are shared with TRBD1. CDR3 length equals 15 residues. Germline lookup yields CDR1 LNHDA and CDR2 SQIVND (reference sequence). V shed 1 base, J shed 6 bases, and the junction held 7 bases outside the gene matches. Drawing the rest from reference TRBV19 and TRBJ1-2, the complete variable domain is DGGITQSPKYLFRKEGQNVTLSCEQNLNHDAMYWYRQDPGQGLRLIYYSQIVNDFQKGDIAEGYSVSREKKESFPLTVTSAQKNPTAFYLCASSIVAGGKHGYTFGSGTRLTVV.

The rearrangement joins TRBV12-3 or TRBV12-4 to TRBJ1-6; 7 bases map to TRBD1. The CDR3 contains 13 residues. Trimming cost V 9 bases and J 6 bases; bases outside gene matches: 5. The CDR3 nucleotides are TGTGCCAGAAGGGGGACAGTTAATTCACCCCTCCACTTT. It translates to CARRGTVNSPLHF.

The J gene is TRBJ2-5, the V gene TRBV19, with D perhaps matching TRBD1 (5 bases). Germline CDR1 and CDR2: LNHDA and SQIVND (reference sequence). The V end lost 3 bases, the J end lost 5 bases, and 13 bases lay between the germline ends. This CDR3 contains 14 residues. CDR3 bases: TGTGCCAGTAGTATCTTAGGGGCTGGGGAGACCCAGTACTTC. This translates into CASSILGAGETQYF.

The chain recombines TRBV9 with TRBJ2-7; 7 nucleotides align to TRBD2. Looked up from germline, CDR1 is SGDLS and CDR2 is YYNGEE. V dropped 7 bases and J dropped 3; count of bases not matched to a gene: 7. CDR3 size: 13 residues. The CDR3 DNA reads as TGTGCCAGCTCCCAGGGAGGGGACTACGAGCAGTACTTC. It encodes CASSQGGDYEQYF.

The chain recombines TRBV9 with TRBJ2-1, with 8 nucleotides matching TRBD2. The ends lost 0 bases at V and 6 bases at J; junction bases unmatched: 5. This CDR3 region has 15 residues. Germline CDR1 reads SGDLS; CDR2 reads YYNGEE. In DNA form, the CDR3 reads TGTGCCAGCAGCGTAGGTCAAGCGGGAGTCAATGAGCAGTTCTTC. Protein sequence: CASSVGQAGVNEQFF.

V is TRBV7-8 and J is TRBJ2-3; perhaps TRBD1 as D (5 bases). Germline assignment: CDR1 SGHVS and CDR2 FQNEAQ. This CDR3 spans 15 amino acids. The V end was cut by 4 bases, the J end by 3 bases, with 14 bases between. In DNA form, the CDR3 reads TGTGCCAGCAGCTCTGGAAAGGGGCGTACAGATACGCAGTATTTT. This gives the protein CASSSGKGRTDTQYF.

The rearrangement joins TRBV7-2 to TRBJ1-2, with D perhaps matching TRBD1 (5 bases). The CDR3 is 16 amino acids. V was trimmed by 2 bases and J by 6 bases, leaving 19 bases between them. Germline V CDR1 and CDR2: SGHTA, FQGNSA. The CDR3 bases are TGTGCCAGCAGCTTACGCCAGGTCGGGGGTCGAGATGGCTACACCTTC. It translates to CASSLRQVGGRDGYTF.

The sample holds one count of this clone. The chain uses TRBV30 and TRBJ2-1, with D possibly being TRBD2 (6 bases). The CDR3 covers 17 residues. Deletions cut 1 base from V and 3 bases from J, with 19 bases between. Germline loops: CDR1 GTSNPN, CDR2 SVGIG (reference sequence). The CDR3 here is CAWSGLAYSGVYNEQFF. The CDR3, as DNA: TGTGCCTGGAGTGGGTTGGCGTATAGCGGAGTCTACAATGAGCAGTTCTTC.

The rearrangement joins TRBV19 to TRBJ2-7; no definite D call. The ends were cut back, 1 base at V and 2 bases at J, with 6 bases in the middle. This CDR3 comprises 13 residues. Germline CDR1 is LNHDA and CDR2 is SQIVND (reference sequence). This CDR3 reads CASSIGAPYEQYF. The CDR3 bases are TGTGCCAGTAGTATAGGGGCTCCCTACGAGCAGTACTTC.

This chain links TRBV27 with TRBJ2-1; D is unresolved. The CDR3 runs to 17 residues. CDR1 MNHEY and CDR2 SMNVEV come from the germline V gene (reference sequence). Trimming pared 3 bases from V and 7 bases from J, leaving 22 bases between. The CDR3 DNA reads as TGTGCCAGCAGTTTGAGGTTTGGCCCGAGTCAGTGGAATGAGCAGTTCTTC. Translation gives CASSLRFGPSQWNEQFF.

V and J are TRBV5-1 and TRBJ1-3; 8 bases agree with TRBD1. The CDR3 is 16 residues long. The ends lost 1 base at V and 1 base at J; junction bases unmatched: 4. Germline CDR1 SGHRS, CDR2 YFSETQ. Here the CDR3 DNA reads TGCGCCAGCAGCTTGTTACAGGGGGTTTCTGGAAACACCATATATTTT. This codes for CASSLLQGVSGNTIYF.

This clone has only one observation. The CDR3 sequence is CASSHGLAGGYEQYF. In DNA form, the CDR3 reads TGTGCCAGCAGCCACGGACTAGCGGGGGGCTACGAGCAGTACTTC. J is TRBJ2-7 and V is TRBV4-2; 14 positions agree with TRBD2. J gave up 3 bases and V 3 bases, and 1 base lay outside the gene matches. This CDR3 comprises 15 residues. The V gene's germline CDR1 is LGHNA and CDR2 YNFKEQ.

The genes are TRBV9 and TRBJ2-7; 8 positions agree with TRBD2. The CDR3 is made up of 15 amino acids. V lost 4 bases and J lost 4; bases outside the gene matches: 10. Germline V gives CDR1 SGDLS, CDR2 YYNGEE. The CDR3 coding sequence is TGTGCCAGCAGCTCCCGGGGGGGGAATCGTTACGAGCAGTACTTC. Its protein product is CASSSRGGNRYEQYF.

The rearrangement links TRBV15 to TRBJ2-7, with a possible D match to TRBD1 (6 bases). This CDR3 region has 16 residues. Germline-derived CDR1 and CDR2 are LNHNV and YYDKDF (reference sequence). V lost 2 bases to trimming and J lost 0 bases, with 14 bases between them. The CDR3 sequence: CATSRNRDTSSYEQYF. CDR3 DNA: TGTGCCACCAGCAGAAACCGGGACACCAGCTCCTACGAGCAGTACTTC.

As concerns this clone: Compared with germline, one end of the junction differs, possibly owing to a read error. The chain joins TRBV9 to TRBJ1-3; possible D gene TRBD1, 5 bases. The CDR3 contains 17 residues. CDR1 is SGDLS and CDR2 is YYNGEE in the germline V gene. The CDR3 bases are TGTGCCAGCAGTGTAGGGGAGGGAGGCTACTCTGGAAACACCATATATTTT. This translates into CASSVGEGGYSGNTIYF. Combining the CDR3 with reference TRBV9 and TRBJ1-3 gives the whole variable domain DSGVTQTPKHLITATGQRVTLRCSPRSGDLSVYWYQQSLDQGLQFLIQYYNGEERAKGNILERFSAQQFPDLHSELNLSSLELGDSALYFCASSVGEGGYSGNTIYFGEGSWLTVV.

V gene TRBV2 combines with J gene TRBJ2-5, with a possible D match to TRBD1 (6 bases). V dropped 3 bases and J dropped 0 bases, with 17 bases sitting between them. The CDR3 loop spans 17 amino acids. The germline gives CDR1 SNHLY, CDR2 FYNNEI. CDR3 sequence reads: CASSELRDTLYQETQYF. The CDR3 DNA reads as TGTGCCAGCAGTGAGTTAAGGGACACCCTGTACCAAGAGACCCAGTACTTC.

V is TRBV7-2 and J is TRBJ2-7; 7 bases match TRBD2. J gave up 0 bases and V 7 bases, and 9 bases lay outside the gene matches. Germline V lookup: CDR1 SGHTA, CDR2 FQGNSA. The CDR3 has 15 residues. The DNA for the CDR3 is TGTGCCAGCAACGTTGGTGGGGGGGGCTCCTACGAGCAGTACTTC. Translating gives CASNVGGGGSYEQYF. The whole variable domain, filled in from reference TRBV7-2 and TRBJ2-7, reads GAGVSQSPSNKVTEKGKDVELRCDPISGHTALYWYRQSLGQGLEFLIYFQGNSAPDKSGLPSDRFSAERTGGSVSTLTIQRTQQEDSAVYLCASNVGGGGSYEQYFGPGTRLTVT.

The chain is built from TRBV4-3 and TRBJ1-1; D is unresolved. Germline V CDR1 and CDR2: LGHNA, YSLEER. The CDR3 consists of 14 residues. V was shortened by 1 base and J by 3 bases, with 9 bases between the two germline ends. The CDR3 nucleotides read TGCGCCAGCAGCCAAGTTGCGGGAGACACTGAAGCTTTCTTT. It translates to CASSQVAGDTEAFF.

V and J are TRBV28 and TRBJ2-7; D is undetermined. CDR1 is MDHEN, CDR2 SYDVKM, per germline. The V gene lost 5 bases and the J gene lost 9 bases, with 17 bases spanning the gap. This CDR3 has 13 residues. CDR3 DNA: TGTGCCAGCAGTCAACAGACACCTCCCCGGCAGTACTTC. It encodes CASSQQTPPRQYF. Supplemented by reference TRBV28 and TRBJ2-7, the full variable domain reads DVKVTQSSRYLVKRTGEKVFLECVQDMDHENMFWYRQDPGLGLRLIYFSYDVKMKEKGDIPEGYSVSREKKERFSLILESASTNQTSMYLCASSQQTPPRQYFGPGTRLTVT.

The chain carries TRBV5-1 and TRBJ2-5; TRBD2 aligns across 7 bases. The J segment lost 2 bases and the V segment lost 0 bases, leaving 4 bases of the junction unmatched. Germline loops: CDR1 SGHRS, CDR2 YFSETQ. The CDR3 runs to 15 residues. The CDR3 region has the DNA TGCGCCAGCAGCTTGGGGCTAGCGGCTCAAGAGACCCAGTACTTC. Translating gives CASSLGLAAQETQYF.

The chain is built from TRBV7-3 and TRBJ2-2; 12 bases fit TRBD2. J was trimmed by 8 bases and V by 3 bases; bases with no gene match: 10. This CDR3 is built from 17 residues. Per germline, CDR1 SGHTA and CDR2 FQGTGA. CDR3 bases: TGTGCCAGCAGCTTGGGACTAGCGGGCCCCTTGGGGGGGGAGCTGTTTTTT. Translating it yields CASSLGLAGPLGGELFF. Combining the CDR3 with reference TRBV7-3 and TRBJ2-2 gives the whole variable domain GAGVSQTPSNKVTEKGKYVELRCDPISGHTALYWYRQSLGQGPEFLIYFQGTGAADDSGLPNDRFFAVRPEGSVSTLKIQRTERGDSAVYLCASSLGLAGPLGGELFFGEGSRLTVL.

This clone has a handful of counts. Mismatch with germline at one junction end may stem from a read error. The rearrangement uses TRBV2 and TRBJ2-3; D possibly corresponds to TRBD2 (6 bases). Germline lookup yields CDR1 SNHLY and CDR2 FYNNEI. The CDR3 totals 11 residues. The CDR3 nucleotides read TGTGCCAGCACGGGAGACTCTGCACAGGATTTT. Its protein product is CASTGDSAQDF.

This clone showed up just once. This chain links TRBV5-4 with TRBJ2-2, with D possibly TRBD1 on 5 matching bases. The germline gives CDR1 SGHNT, CDR2 YYREEE (reference sequence). Trimming took 0 bases from V and 6 from J, leaving 9 bases between them. The CDR3 covers 14 residues. CDR3 amino acids: CASSLASGPGELFF. In DNA, the CDR3 is TGTGCCAGCAGCTTGGCGTCAGGGCCCGGGGAGCTGTTTTTT.

The chain has TRBV7-9 and TRBJ2-2; TRBD2 agrees at 8 bases. V gave up 7 bases and J gave up 3 bases; unmatched junction bases: 7. Germline CDR1 and CDR2: SEHNR and FQNEAQ (reference sequence). CDR3 length: 15 residues. The DNA of the CDR3 is TGTGCCAGCACCCCGGGAGGGGGGGACACCGGGGAGCTGTTTTTT. It yields the protein CASTPGGGDTGELFF.

The genes are TRBV6-5 and TRBJ2-7; possible D gene TRBD2, 5 bases. This CDR3 is 15 amino acids long. Germline CDR1 and CDR2: MNHEY and SVGAGI. V was pared by 6 bases and J by 4 bases, with 19 bases between. The CDR3 is CASSSAITRVYEQYF. The CDR3 nucleotides are TGTGCCAGCAGCTCGGCAATCACTAGGGTGTACGAGCAGTACTTC.

In its sample, this clone was seen once. V usage is TRBV7-9 and J usage is TRBJ1-1; D unresolved. This CDR3 comprises 14 residues. Looked up from germline, CDR1 is SEHNR and CDR2 is FQNEAQ (reference sequence). Trimming cost V 2 bases and J 1 base, with 8 bases left between them. This CDR3 reads CASSLTPGNTEAFF. Written as DNA, the CDR3 is TGTGCCAGCAGCTTAACCCCAGGGAACACTGAAGCTTTCTTT.

The chain employs TRBV6-5 and TRBJ1-5, with 9 bases aligning to TRBD1. This CDR3 has 15 amino acids. Germline V gene sequence: CDR1 MNHEY, CDR2 SVGAGI. V trimming: 6 bases; J trimming: 6 bases; junction bases outside the gene matches: 9. The CDR3 is CASSSQGAFSQPQHF. CDR3 coding DNA: TGTGCCAGCAGCTCACAGGGGGCTTTCAGTCAGCCCCAGCATTTT.